Below are 28 T cell receptor beta chains sequenced from a single sample in a study of blood T cell repertoires in COVID-19 (dated by TCRdb to the early 2020s). The method was the immunoSEQ multiplex PCR assay. In TCRdb, the immuneACCESS table is reduced to in-frame sequences with V and J assigned. These tables do not hold every clone; where another copy was compared, an unresolved V gene accounts for under half, and the others remain unexplained. The sample table lists roughly 150,000 clones, roughly 85% of them with a count of one. The top ten hold more than 9% of the sample. Sequenced sample: peripheral blood. The receptors come from a woman of 80 years or more with active or convalescent COVID-19.

The chain carries TRBV5-1 and TRBJ1-2; a possible D gene is TRBD1 (5 bases). V was trimmed by 4 bases and J by 5 bases, leaving 15 bases between them. The germline CDR1 and CDR2 sequences are SGHRS and YFSETQ. There are 14 residues in the CDR3. CDR3 sequence reads: CASSPGGERYGYTF. The CDR3 region has the DNA TGCGCCAGCAGCCCGGGGGGAGAACGGTATGGCTACACCTTC.

The chain is built from TRBV6-1 and TRBJ1-2; 8 bases agree with TRBD1. CDR1 is MNHNS and CDR2 is SASEGT in the germline V gene. CDR3 length equals 16 residues. The V and J ends lost 4 bases and 3 bases, in that order; junction bases with no gene match: 10. The CDR3 protein is CASSGRDRRSYYGYTF. The CDR3 coding sequence is TGTGCCAGCAGTGGCCGGGACAGGAGGTCGTACTATGGCTACACCTTC.

The rearrangement joins TRBV10-3 to TRBJ2-1; 8 nucleotides agree with TRBD2. Unmatched junction bases numbered 9, after V lost 3 bases and J lost 8 bases. The CDR3 is 15 amino acids. Germline lookup yields CDR1 ENHRY and CDR2 SYGVKD. The CDR3, as DNA: TGTGCCATCAGTGATCCTGGGACTAGAGCGGATGAGCAGTTCTTC. Protein product: CAISDPGTRADEQFF.

About this clone itself: This CDR3 is also generated by other DNA sequences in the sample. The CDR3 protein is CATSRDPGMNTEAFF. In nucleotides, the CDR3 is TGTGCCACCAGCAGAGATCCGGGGATGAACACTGAAGCTTTCTTT. The chain couples TRBV15 to TRBJ1-1; the D is unclear. Trimming cost V 0 bases and J 0 bases, with 8 bases left between them. The germline V gene encodes CDR1 LNHNV and CDR2 YYDKDF (reference sequence). The CDR3 is made up of 15 amino acids.

The chain combines TRBV5-1 with TRBJ2-7; no firm D call. Germline assignment: CDR1 SGHRS and CDR2 YFSETQ. V shed 1 base and J shed 3 bases, with 14 bases lying between them. CDR3 length equals 15 residues. CDR3: CASSLQGGNFYEQYF. In DNA, the CDR3 is TGCGCCAGCAGCTTGCAAGGCGGTAACTTCTACGAGCAGTACTTC.

This clone was observed a handful of times. The chain combines TRBV19 with TRBJ1-2; D is perhaps TRBD1 (6 bases). Between the trimmed V and J ends, which lost 6 bases and 6 bases, there was a span of 14 bases. Germline values: CDR1 LNHDA, CDR2 SQIVND (reference sequence). The CDR3 loop spans 13 amino acids. CDR3 coding DNA: TGTGCCAGTAGCCAACAGGGTAGGGATGGCTACACCTTC. Its protein product is CASSQQGRDGYTF.

The rearrangement uses TRBV10-1 and TRBJ2-7; 8 positions match TRBD2. Germline values: CDR1 WNHNN, CDR2 SYGVQD (reference sequence). V lost 4 bases to trimming and J lost 4 bases; unmatched junction nucleotides: 3. The CDR3 covers 13 residues. This CDR3 reads CASSASGPYEQYF. The CDR3 DNA sequence: TGCGCCAGCAGTGCTAGCGGGCCTTACGAGCAGTACTTC.

The chain joins TRBV5-4 to TRBJ2-5, with 8 bases that match TRBD1. Per germline, CDR1 SGHNT and CDR2 YYREEE (reference sequence). V gave up 2 bases and J gave up 5 bases; unmatched junction bases: 11. The CDR3 sequence is 16 residues long. Here the CDR3 DNA reads TGTGCCAGCAGCTTTCGGACAGGGACGGGGGTGGAGACCCAGTACTTC. Its protein product is CASSFRTGTGVETQYF.

CDR3 in DNA: TGTGCCAGTAGGATCCGGGACAGGGGGGATTATGGCTACACCTTC. Protein sequence: CASRIRDRGDYGYTF. The rearrangement links TRBV19 to TRBJ1-2; 11 positions match TRBD1. CDR3 length: 15 residues. Per the germline V gene, CDR1 is LNHDA and CDR2 is SQIVND (reference sequence). J lost 5 bases, V lost 6 bases, and 8 bases had no gene match.

The rearrangement uses TRBV13 and TRBJ2-7; maybe TRBD2 (7 bases). Germline-derived CDR1 and CDR2 are PRHDT and FYEKMQ (reference sequence). This CDR3 has 16 amino acids. The V gene lost 3 bases and the J gene lost 2 bases, with 17 bases spanning the gap. In DNA, the CDR3 is TGTGCCAGCAGCTTCAGCTGGGGCGGGGGCCCCTACGAGCAGTACTTC. This encodes CASSFSWGGGPYEQYF.

CDR3 sequence: CASSQTSGFSYEQYF. CDR3 nucleotide sequence: TGTGCCAGCAGCCAAACTAGCGGGTTTTCCTACGAGCAGTACTTC. The chain links TRBV3-1 (or the pseudogene TRBV3-2) to TRBJ2-7, with 9 bases fitting TRBD2. The germline V gene has CDR1 LGHDT and CDR2 YNNKEL (reference sequence). CDR3 length equals 15 residues. With 2 bases clipped from V and 1 base from J, the junction kept 3 bases outside the gene matches.

The CDR3 reads CRGAGNTEAFF. Written as DNA, the CDR3 is TGCAGGGGGGCAGGGAACACTGAAGCTTTCTTT. The chain carries TRBV20-1 and TRBJ1-1; possible D gene TRBD1, 6 bases. This CDR3 is 11 amino acids long. The V gene's germline CDR1 is DFQATT and CDR2 SNEGSKA (reference sequence).

The rearrangement joins TRBV30 to TRBJ1-5; D unresolved. V was trimmed by 1 base and J by 2 bases, leaving 12 bases between them. This CDR3 region has 15 residues. CDR1 GTSNPN and CDR2 SVGIG come from the germline V gene (reference sequence). The CDR3 DNA reads TGTGCCTGGAGTGGGGCCGGGATTGGCAATCAGCCCCAGCATTTT. This encodes CAWSGAGIGNQPQHF.

V gene TRBV5-1 combines with J gene TRBJ1-1, with a weak D call TRBD1 (6 bases). Per germline, CDR1 SGHRS and CDR2 YFSETQ. V shed 2 bases and J shed 7 bases, with 12 bases lying between them. The CDR3 spans 13 residues. The CDR3 sequence: CASSFSQGSEAFF. The DNA of the CDR3 is TGCGCCAGCAGCTTTTCCCAGGGGAGTGAAGCTTTCTTT.

This clone was detected only once. The rearrangement links TRBV19 to TRBJ1-5; TRBD1 aligns across 7 bases. The CDR3 is 14 residues long. Per germline, CDR1 LNHDA and CDR2 SQIVND (reference sequence). Trimming took 6 bases from V and 5 from J; bases not matched to a gene: 7. CDR3 sequence: CASSAGQRHQPQHF. The CDR3 DNA reads TGTGCCAGTAGCGCGGGACAGAGACATCAGCCCCAGCATTTT.

The chain has TRBV5-1 and TRBJ1-2, with 7 bases identical to TRBD1. The trim removed 5 bases at V and 2 bases at J, leaving 12 bases unmatched. The CDR3 is 16 amino acids. The germline V gene encodes CDR1 SGHRS and CDR2 YFSETQ. CDR3 coding DNA: TGCGCCAGCAGTCCTTACACGGGACAGATAAACTATGGCTACACCTTC. Encoded protein: CASSPYTGQINYGYTF. Full variable domain (missing parts from reference TRBV5-1 and TRBJ1-2): KAGVTQTPRYLIKTRGQQVTLSCSPISGHRSVSWYQQTPGQGLQFLFEYFSETQRNKGNFPGRFSGRQFSNSRSEMNVSTLELGDSALYLCASSPYTGQINYGYTFGSGTRLTVV.

The chain recombines TRBV6-5 with TRBJ1-2; TRBD1 aligns across 8 bases. The junction had 14 bases not matched to a gene; V was cut back by 6 bases and J by 8 bases. The V gene's germline CDR1 is MNHEY and CDR2 SVGAGI. The CDR3 length is 15 residues. The CDR3 protein is CASRAQGALVGGYTF. The CDR3 DNA reads as TGTGCCAGCAGAGCGCAGGGGGCTCTTGTTGGGGGCTACACCTTC.

The CDR3 sequence: CASSQDPDRAMFF. As DNA, the CDR3 is TGCGCCAGCAGCCAAGATCCGGACAGGGCGATGTTCTTC. V is TRBV4-1 and J is TRBJ2-1; TRBD1 matches 8 bases. The V and J ends lost 0 bases and 15 bases, in that order; junction bases with no gene match: 7. Germline V lookup: CDR1 MGHRA, CDR2 YSYEKL. The CDR3 spans 13 residues.

The CDR3 reads CASSLASGYQPQHF. The DNA of the CDR3 is TGTGCCAGCAGCTTGGCTTCAGGCTATCAGCCCCAGCATTTT. The J gene is TRBJ1-5, the V gene TRBV5-6; D gene unclear. Between the trimmed V and J ends, which lost 0 bases and 5 bases, there was a span of 9 bases. From germline, CDR1 is SGHDT and CDR2 YYEEEE. The CDR3 contains 14 residues. The whole variable domain, remainder taken from reference TRBV5-6 and TRBJ1-5, is DAGVTQSPTHLIKTRGQQVTLRCSPKSGHDTVSWYQQALGQGPQFIFQYYEEEERQRGNFPDRFSGHQFPNYSSELNVNALLLGDSALYLCASSLASGYQPQHFGDGTRLSIL.

V usage is TRBV9 and J usage is TRBJ1-2; weak D call: TRBD1 (6 bases). This CDR3 region has 14 residues. Looked up from germline, CDR1 is SGDLS and CDR2 is YYNGEE. V was pared by 4 bases and J by 5 bases, with 15 bases between. CDR3 nucleotide sequence: TGTGCCAGCAGCATAAACAGGGAAGGATATGGCTACACCTTC. Amino acids: CASSINREGYGYTF.

This clone was observed once. V is TRBV13 and J is TRBJ1-3, with D possibly matching TRBD1 (5 bases). Germline values: CDR1 PRHDT, CDR2 FYEKMQ (reference sequence). V was cut by 1 base and J by 1 base, with 17 bases left in between. This CDR3 has 18 amino acids. Here the CDR3 reads CASSLVGRAVASGNTIYF. CDR3 nucleotides: TGTGCCAGCAGCTTAGTGGGCAGGGCGGTTGCTTCTGGAAACACCATATATTTT.

The chain couples TRBV20-1 to TRBJ2-3, with TRBD2 identical over 13 bases. The trim removed 3 bases at V and 5 bases at J, leaving 8 bases unmatched. Germline lookup yields CDR1 DFQATT and CDR2 SNEGSKA (reference sequence). The CDR3 totals 16 residues. Here the CDR3 reads CSASLGLAGAGDTQYF. The CDR3 coding sequence is TGCAGTGCTAGTCTAGGACTAGCGGGAGCGGGAGATACGCAGTATTTT.

This clone occurred once. The V call is TRBV11-2, the J call TRBJ2-1; TRBD2 is a possible D gene (6 bases). The ends were cut back, 4 bases at V and 4 bases at J, with 17 bases in the middle. The CDR3 consists of 16 residues. CDR1 SGHAT and CDR2 FQNNGV come from the germline V gene. The CDR3 bases are TGTGCCAGCAGCTCCCAAGCCGGGACTGTGTACAATGAGCAGTTCTTC. It is translated as CASSSQAGTVYNEQFF.

With respect to this clone: At the DNA level, this CDR3 is encoded by other sequences in the same sample as well. This chain joins TRBV27 and TRBJ2-7; weak D call: TRBD2 (5 bases). Trimming cost V 3 bases and J 0 bases, with 9 bases left between them. Germline V gives CDR1 MNHEY, CDR2 SMNVEV (reference sequence). This CDR3 is 14 amino acids long. The CDR3 bases are TGTGCCAGCAGTTTGTCTCGGGACTCCTACGAGCAGTACTTC. This codes for CASSLSRDSYEQYF.

J is TRBJ1-2 and V is TRBV11-2, with D possibly matching TRBD1 (5 bases). The germline V gene has CDR1 SGHAT and CDR2 FQNNGV. The CDR3 runs 11 residues. The germline V and J ends were trimmed by 3 bases and 7 bases, with 6 bases remaining between them. The CDR3, as DNA: TGTGCCAGCAGCTTTAGGGGTGGCTACACCTTC. This encodes CASSFRGGYTF.

J is TRBJ1-2 and V is TRBV5-6, with TRBD1 as a possible D gene (6 bases). The V and J ends lost 3 bases and 1 base respectively, with 22 bases between them. Germline-derived CDR1 and CDR2 are SGHDT and YYEEEE. The CDR3 is 18 residues long. CDR3 sequence (DNA): TGTGCCAGCAGCTCACTGGTACATAACAGGGAGCTTAACTATGGCTACACCTTC. This sequence encodes CASSSLVHNRELNYGYTF.

The chain combines TRBV27 with TRBJ2-6; a weak D match, TRBD2 (5 bases). This CDR3 comprises 13 residues. Germline CDR1 reads MNHEY; CDR2 reads SMNVEV (reference sequence). The V end was cut by 8 bases, the J end by 0 bases, with 5 bases between. The CDR3 region is CASRGSGANVLTF. CDR3 DNA: TGTGCCAGCCGGGGCTCTGGGGCCAACGTCCTGACTTTC.

The chain carries TRBV4-1 and TRBJ1-3; tentative D call: TRBD1 (5 bases). CDR3 length: 16 amino acids. Germline CDR1 is MGHRA and CDR2 is YSYEKL. Trimming took off 0 bases at V and 0 bases at J, with 9 bases between the two ends. CDR3 DNA: TGCGCCAGCAGCCAAGAACAGGCCTTCTCTGGAAACACCATATATTTT. Translation: CASSQEQAFSGNTIYF.